Sequencing of this T cell receptor (beta chain) was carried out in a study of OX40 agonist ivuxolimab in advanced cancers. Looking at the study overall: Ivuxolimab was a fully human IgG2 agonistic monoclonal antibody targeting the costimulatory receptor OX40 (CD134). Intravenous ivuxolimab was administered to patients every 2 weeks at six dose levels: 0.01, 0.1, 0.3, 1.5, 3 and 10 mg/kg. Of the 50 to 55 dose-escalation patients, hepatocellular carcinoma was present in about 19, melanoma in some 15, renal cell carcinoma in 9 and head and neck cancer in 9. The dose-escalation cohort was roughly 83% male with a mean age of around 62 years, ranging from roughly 20 to 80. Prior anti-PD-1, anti-PD-L1 or anti-CTLA-4 therapy was permitted, and checkpoint inhibitors had been received by about two fifths of dose-escalation patients. Three dose-escalation patients achieved partial responses, one with hepatocellular carcinoma and two with cutaneous melanoma. Peripheral TCRbeta sequencing was intended to test whether TCR sequence diversity was altered and clonal T-cell expansion was caused by ivuxolimab. The monotherapy dose-escalation portion (N of about 47 patients) of the phase I ivuxolimab trial is reported in the paper.

From its cysteine to its phenylalanine, the CDR3 spans 17 amino acids. Of all the DNA, just the CDR3 is kept, 51 bases in frame from base 1. V gives up 1 base and J gives up 0 bases, and the segment between their germline ends measures 12 bases. The germline V gene encodes CDR1 SGHTA and CDR2 FQGNSA. The trial excluded patients who had a history of autoimmune disease or were on systemic immunosuppression. Peripheral blood for TCR sequencing was collected from all dose cohorts at baseline, on cycle 4 day 1, and on cycle 7 day 1. The samples were taken from a phase I, first-in-human, multicenter, open-label dose-escalation trial of ivuxolimab. Adults with locally advanced or metastatic melanoma, renal cell carcinoma, hepatocellular carcinoma or head and neck squamous cell carcinoma were enrolled in the trial. CD4+ and CD8+ T cells were sorted separately from peripheral blood before TCR sequencing. General findings and caveats noted by the study authors: The antigen specificity of the peripheral T cells that underwent clonal expansion was not determined. Low levels of normalized T-cell clonal expansion were also seen in some patients who did not respond. In partial responders in the 0.1-3.0 mg/kg groups, normalized peripheral clonal expansion was found to be among the lowest, especially among CD8+ T cells. On average, CD8+ T cells showed more expanded clones than CD4+ T cells after ivuxolimab. At doses of 0.1 to 3.0 mg/kg, clonal expansion of both CD4+ and CD8+ blood T cells was observed from baseline to week 6.

Genomic DNA was extracted from sorted cells for sequencing of the TCRbeta CDR3 region. TCRbeta CDR3 regions were sequenced using the immunoSEQ Assay. Not all clones reach the TCRdb copy of this immuneACCESS table, which keeps in-frame sequences only. Checked studies attribute under half of the gap to unresolved V genes and leave the rest unexplained. Counted in this sample were around 67,000 clones; roughly 87% of them appeared once. The ten top clones hold roughly 1.3% of the sample. With respect to this clone: Which antigen it targets is not known. Base quality data are lacking; no much larger clone is found one base away.

The receptor comes from an adult with an advanced solid tumor such as melanoma, head and neck, liver or kidney cancer. The specimen was CD4+ or CD8+ T cells sorted from blood, collected in a trial of the OX40 agonist ivuxolimab. The sequence is built from TRBV7-2 and TRBJ1-4, with no confident D gene call. The nucleotide sequence reads as follows: TGTGCCAGCAGCTTAGACTGGCAGATCGCAACTAATGAAAAACTGTTTTTT. It specifies CASSLDWQIATNEKLFF.